This entry features one T cell receptor beta chain sequence. No cognate antigen has been identified for it. No much larger clonotype is one base removed from it; base qualities were not supplied. Ficoll-Paque density gradient centrifugation was used to isolate PBMCs. The sample belongs to a study of T-cell memory formation after mild COVID-19 (dated by TCRdb to the early 2020s). Background for the entire study: Most TCR sequence clusters were specific to one of the two donors. Two young, previously healthy adult volunteers made up the cohort, one male and one female. T-cell clones expanding and contracting after mild COVID-19 in two donors were tracked by longitudinal TCRalpha and TCRbeta repertoire sequencing. Results and caveats for the whole study, not just this receptor: SARS-CoV-2 specificity of the second-wave clones peaking on day 37 was not confirmed. Only two mild cases were covered in the study, and larger cohorts including severe cases with pre-infection samples were considered necessary. Clones that contracted from day 15 to 85 showed balanced CD4/CD8 phenotypes, whereas a second wave of clones that expanded from day 15 to 37 leaned towards CD4+. Some responding clones were detected in pre-infection memory, which suggested that pre-existing cross-reactive memory T cells had joined the SARS-CoV-2 response. Contracting CD4+ clones were found mainly in CM and EM memory subsets, while CD8+ clones were enriched in EMRA.

Sequencing was carried out with an Illumina NovaSeq 6000. TCRalpha and TCRbeta cDNA libraries were built by 5'RACE with constant-segment primers, adding sample barcodes and unique molecular identifiers. Trizol reagent was used to extract RNA from every sample. Libraries were amplified in two PCR steps, with a second sample barcode and Illumina TruSeq adapters added in the second step. The libraries were sequenced on an Illumina NovaSeq using 2 x 150 bp paired-end reads. In the original analysis: Demultiplexing of reads and collapsing into UMI-guided consensus sequences were performed with migec v1.2.7. Using mixcr v2.1.11, UMI consensuses were aligned to TRA and TRB V and J templates and then assembled into clonotypes. A clonotype was counted as expanded or contracted only if both edgeR and NoisET called the change significant, with noise models trained on biological replicates. For edgeR calls, the cutoffs were a false discovery rate-adjusted p below 0.01 and a log2 fold-change threshold of 1. As an exploratory analysis of dynamics, max-normalized trajectories of the 1000 most abundant clonotypes were examined by PCA with hierarchical clustering. Separately sequenced CD4+ and CD8+ repertoires were used to assign the CD4 or CD8 phenotype of responding clones. TCRdb reprocessed the public reads (quality trimming at Q25 with fastp, clone calling with MiXCR) and kept in-frame beta chains. CDR3 protein duplicates are merged, each entry listing the most common genes and DNA. TCRdb's processing, not the authors', yielded these V and J calls. Recorded for this sample are 250,000 to 300,000 distinct CDR3 sequences; approximately 19% of them occurred a single time. The ten largest clones capture more than 20% of the sample.

Sequencing was performed on PBMCs or a T cell subset sorted from them (not recorded which). This TCR was recovered from a young man who had mild COVID-19 (a few samples of this study predate the infection). The sample titles of this study are shuffled in the database, so cell type and time point are left out; the donor was told from shared clones.

The CDR3 protein: CASSQDFGSGANVLTF. The nucleotide sequence is TGCGCCAGCAGCCAAGATTTCGGCTCTGGGGCCAACGTCCTGACTTTC. This chain joins TRBV4-1 to TRBJ2-6; a confident D gene designation cannot be given. The cysteine opens and the phenylalanine closes a CDR3 of 16 amino acids. The entry retains the CDR3 DNA only, 48 bases that are in frame from base 1. Looking up the germline V gene yields CDR1 MGHRA and CDR2 YSYEKL. V gives up 0 bases and J gives up 0 bases, and the segment between their germline ends measures 6 bases.